This T cell receptor beta chain comes out of a study of blood T cell repertoires in COVID-19. Overall study context: Spain, Italy and the United States supplied samples that represented acute and convalescent COVID-19. T cells, B-cell-depleted T cells, or PBMCs supplied cDNA or gDNA.

The V gene's germline CDR1 is SEHNR and CDR2 FQNEAQ (reference sequence). Trimming stripped 3 bases from V and 6 bases from J, with 9 bases between. This CDR3 has 12 residues. Authors' analysis steps: Counts of nucleated cells, estimated from reference gene primer amplification, were obtained. Assay used: immunoSEQ multiplex PCR; TCRdb lists only in-frame clones, some missing. V and J calls and clone size are as listed in that table; D and trimming were resolved from the DNA. The data hold approximately 280,000 clones, with 85% to 90% observed a single time. The receptor was isolated from a man aged 40-50 years with acute or convalescent COVID-19. Sequenced sample: peripheral blood. The chain joins TRBV7-9 to TRBJ2-7; D not resolved. CDR3 sequence (DNA): TGTGCCAGCAGCTTTTCTTCTCTCGAGCAGTACTTC. Its protein is CASSFSSLEQYF.